The clone carrying this T cell receptor beta chain was seen a few times. Its cognate antigen is unknown. The data are from a study of identical twins. Each CDR3 protein is one row after TCRdb ran MiXCR on the 5' RACE reads. The sample has hundreds of thousands of distinct CDR3 sequences, 12% seen once. Germline assignment: CDR1 SGDLS and CDR2 YYNGEE. Germline trimming cut 4 bases from V and 0 bases from J; bases unmatched to any gene: 10. CDR3 length: 18 amino acids. Study results and caveats: With abundant cord blood beta clonotypes, insertions were fewer; memory repertoires showed no such pattern. Out-of-frame beta sequences exhibited a weaker degree of excess twin sharing.

This sample was shared with a second study, whose subject was yellow fever vaccine responses in identical twins.

The TCR was taken from a woman aged 18-29 years in good health. V usage is TRBV9 and J usage is TRBJ2-7; TRBD2 agrees at 13 bases. The sequencing input was CD8+ T cells sorted from blood. The CDR3 sequence is CASSPGTSGERSSYEQYF. The CDR3 DNA reads TGTGCCAGCAGCCCCGGGACTAGCGGGGAAAGGAGCTCCTACGAGCAGTACTTC. The variable domain in full, with the rest retrieved from reference TRBV9 and TRBJ2-7, is DSGVTQTPKHLITATGQRVTLRCSPRSGDLSVYWYQQSLDQGLQFLIQYYNGEERAKGNILERFSAQQFPDLHSELNLSSLELGDSALYFCASSPGTSGERSSYEQYFGPGTRLTVT.